The 25 T cell receptor beta chains below come from one sample, sequenced in a study of control samples from healthy donors and cancer patients. Produced via immunoSEQ multiplex PCR; TCRdb's table is partial and in-frame only. The sample consists of about 180,000 clones, around nine tenths of them appearing once. Specimen: blood. Receptors were obtained from a man aged 25 to 40 in good health.

The chain recombines TRBV7-2 with TRBJ1-2; 9 bases fit TRBD1. The length of the CDR3 is 15 residues. Germline V CDR1 and CDR2: SGHTA, FQGNSA. Unmatched junction bases numbered 5, after V lost 1 base and J lost 5 bases. CDR3: CASSLGGQGRYGYTF. In DNA, the CDR3 is TGTGCCAGCAGCTTAGGGGGACAGGGTCGGTATGGCTACACCTTC.

The CDR3 bases are TGTGCCAGCAGTCCGCCTGGACAGGGGGAAGGGAACTATGGCTACACCTTC. The encoded protein is CASSPPGQGEGNYGYTF. This chain links TRBV27 with TRBJ1-2; TRBD1 matches at 10 bases. Germline values: CDR1 MNHEY, CDR2 SMNVEV (reference sequence). J lost 2 bases, V lost 5 bases, and 11 bases had no gene match. The CDR3 extends over 17 amino acids.

V usage is TRBV28 and J usage is TRBJ1-6; possibly TRBD1 for D (5 bases). Trimming stripped 5 bases from V and 0 bases from J, with 11 bases between. The germline V gene has CDR1 MDHEN and CDR2 SYDVKM. The CDR3 runs 16 residues. The CDR3 DNA is TGTGCCAGCAGTCCCGGGGGGAGCTCCTATAATTCACCCCTCCACTTT. Translating gives CASSPGGSSYNSPLHF.

This chain uses TRBV10-3 with TRBJ2-7; 10 nucleotides agree with TRBD1. The CDR3 is made up of 15 amino acids. CDR1 and CDR2 (germline): ENHRY, SYGVKD. V trimming: 7 bases; J trimming: 0 bases; junction bases outside the gene matches: 6. The DNA for the CDR3 is TGTGCCATCAAGCCCGGGACAGGGGACTCCTACGAGCAGTACTTC. Translated, it gives CAIKPGTGDSYEQYF.

The chain employs TRBV27 and TRBJ2-7; D gene ambiguous. The CDR3 totals 15 residues. Trimming removed 2 bases at V and 2 bases at J, with 13 bases between. Germline V lookup: CDR1 MNHEY, CDR2 SMNVEV (reference sequence). DNA for the CDR3: TGTGCCAGCAGTTTAGCAGCCCCGCTTCCCTACGAGCAGTACTTC. Residues: CASSLAAPLPYEQYF.

This sequence joins TRBV27 and TRBJ2-5, with TRBD1 matching over 10 bases. Unmatched junction bases numbered 8, after V lost 6 bases and J lost 1 base. The germline gives CDR1 MNHEY, CDR2 SMNVEV (reference sequence). This CDR3 has 16 amino acids. In DNA form, the CDR3 reads TGTGCCAGCAGCATTAGGGGACAGGGGATCCAAGAGACCCAGTACTTC. Translated, it gives CASSIRGQGIQETQYF.

The chain carries TRBV19 and TRBJ2-1; D is possibly TRBD2 (6 bases). This CDR3 region has 16 residues. V lost 3 bases and J 6 bases, leaving 18 bases between the germline ends. CDR1 and CDR2 (germline): LNHDA, SQIVND (reference sequence). The DNA for the CDR3 is TGTGCCAGTAGTATCTCCAGCCCTACCGGGGGCAATGAGCAGTTCTTC. This codes for CASSISSPTGGNEQFF.

The J gene is TRBJ2-7, the V gene TRBV7-2; D not certain. Germline V gene data show CDR1 as SGHTA and CDR2 as FQGNSA. The CDR3 totals 15 residues. V dropped 2 bases and J dropped 4 bases, with 15 bases sitting between them. CDR3 amino acids: CASSLSGWSDYEQYF. In DNA, the CDR3 is TGTGCCAGCAGCTTAAGTGGTTGGTCCGATTACGAGCAGTACTTC.

This clone was recorded only once. This chain joins TRBV28 and TRBJ1-4; D gene uncertain. The CDR3 length is 13 residues. Germline V gene sequence: CDR1 MDHEN, CDR2 SYDVKM. The V end lost 2 bases, the J end lost 6 bases, and 7 bases lay between the germline ends. CDR3 loop: CASSLPGYEKLFF. In DNA, the CDR3 is TGTGCCAGCAGTTTACCAGGTTATGAAAAACTGTTTTTT.

The chain couples TRBV4-1 to TRBJ2-3; 13 bases fit TRBD2. Germline V CDR1 and CDR2: MGHRA, YSYEKL. After removal of 4 bases from V and 5 bases from J, the junction contained 9 bases not matched to a gene. CDR3 size: 17 residues. The CDR3 sequence: CASSPSATSGGLDTQYF. The CDR3 DNA is TGCGCCAGCAGCCCTTCCGCGACTAGCGGGGGGTTAGATACGCAGTATTTT.

The V gene is TRBV6-5, the J gene TRBJ2-1; D is unresolved. CDR1 and CDR2 from the germline V gene are MNHEY and SVGAGI. The CDR3 has 12 residues. The V and J ends lost 7 bases and 1 base respectively, with 5 bases between them. The CDR3 reads CASMESYNEQFF. CDR3 coding DNA: TGTGCCAGCATGGAGTCCTACAATGAGCAGTTCTTC.

The chain carries TRBV6-4 and TRBJ2-4; D possibly corresponds to TRBD1 (5 bases). The CDR3 loop spans 14 amino acids. From germline, CDR1 is MRHNA and CDR2 SNTAGT. Trimming shortened V by 7 bases and J by 0 bases, and 10 bases separated the two germline ends. The CDR3, as DNA: TGTGCCAGCAATCTAGGGGTAGCCAAAAACATTCAGTACTTC. Translating it yields CASNLGVAKNIQYF.

The V call is TRBV10-3, the J call TRBJ1-2, with no clear D. The germline V gene has CDR1 ENHRY and CDR2 SYGVKD. Trimming stripped 6 bases from V and 2 bases from J, with 7 bases between. The CDR3 runs to 12 residues. CDR3 in amino acids: CAISPGNYGYTF. The CDR3 DNA follows: TGTGCCATCAGCCCGGGGAACTATGGCTACACCTTC.

The V and J genes are TRBV7-9 and TRBJ1-4; D perhaps matches TRBD1 (5 bases). CDR1 and CDR2 (germline): SEHNR, FQNEAQ (reference sequence). The ends were cut back, 5 bases at V and 7 bases at J, with 17 bases in the middle. The CDR3 has 15 amino acids. Here the CDR3 reads CASSPGKGWSEKLFF. The CDR3 bases are TGTGCCAGCAGCCCAGGGAAGGGATGGAGTGAAAAACTGTTTTTT.

The chain uses TRBV2 and TRBJ2-2, with TRBD2 identical over 9 bases. Germline values: CDR1 SNHLY, CDR2 FYNNEI. The CDR3 sequence is 16 residues long. After removal of 3 bases from V and 2 bases from J, the junction contained 4 bases not matched to a gene. CDR3: CASSESGGRNTGELFF. The CDR3, as DNA: TGTGCCAGCAGTGAGAGCGGGGGGCGTAACACCGGGGAGCTGTTTTTT.

The V call is TRBV5-1, the J call TRBJ1-1, with 8 bases identical to TRBD1. J was trimmed by 4 bases and V by 5 bases; bases with no gene match: 7. This CDR3 contains 14 residues. Germline CDR1 reads SGHRS; CDR2 reads YFSETQ. CDR3 nucleotides: TGCGCCAGCAGTCAACAGGGGGGGTTCACTGAAGCTTTCTTT. It specifies CASSQQGGFTEAFF.

About this clone itself: An end of the junction differs from the germline gene, which may be a read error. The chain joins TRBV11-2 to TRBJ2-3; 8 nucleotides match TRBD1. Germline CDR1 SGHAT, CDR2 FQNNGV. The length of the CDR3 is 15 residues. CDR3 residues: CASSLARRGTGTQYF. As DNA, the CDR3 is TGTGCCAGCAGCTTAGCACGGAGAGGGACAGGTACGCAGTATTTT.

The genes are TRBV7-9 and TRBJ1-2; 8 positions agree with TRBD1. Trimming at V came to 1 base and at J to 0 bases, leaving 4 bases not matched to a gene. This CDR3 comprises 16 residues. Germline assignment: CDR1 SEHNR and CDR2 FQNEAQ (reference sequence). CDR3 DNA: TGTGCCAGCAGCTTAGGGAGACAGGGGCCTAACTATGGCTACACCTTC. Encoded protein: CASSLGRQGPNYGYTF.

This chain joins TRBV6-5 and TRBJ1-1; D is perhaps TRBD1 (5 bases). Germline V gene lookup returns CDR1 MNHEY and CDR2 SVGAGI. The V and J ends lost 2 bases and 7 bases respectively, with 11 bases between them. This CDR3 has 13 residues. The CDR3 DNA is TGTGCCAGCAGTTACGTGGGGGAAGATGAAGCTTTCTTT. This codes for CASSYVGEDEAFF.

The chain has TRBV7-8 and TRBJ1-5; 7 bases fit TRBD1. V gave up 5 bases and J gave up 5 bases; unmatched junction bases: 9. The CDR3 has 15 residues. CDR1 is SGHVS, CDR2 FQNEAQ, per germline. The CDR3 here is CASSARQGPYQPQHF. In DNA, the CDR3 is TGTGCCAGCAGCGCAAGACAGGGACCATATCAGCCCCAGCATTTT.

The chain joins TRBV14 to TRBJ2-7; D gene unclear. V shed 4 bases and J shed 2 bases, with 12 bases lying between them. This CDR3 is built from 14 residues. Germline CDR1 reads SGHDN; CDR2 reads FVKESK. The CDR3 reads CASSLRSGPYEQYF. In nucleotides, the CDR3 is TGTGCCAGCAGCCTTAGAAGTGGGCCCTACGAGCAGTACTTC.

The CDR3 here is CASSFTGEDEKLFF. Here the CDR3 DNA reads TGTGCCAGCAGCTTTACAGGGGAGGATGAAAAACTGTTTTTT. This chain uses TRBV5-4 with TRBJ1-4, with 7 positions matching TRBD1. The CDR3 covers 14 residues. V lost 2 bases, J lost 6 bases, and 4 bases stayed unmatched. CDR1 and CDR2 from the germline V gene are SGHNT and YYREEE (reference sequence).

The chain combines TRBV6-5 with TRBJ1-1; maybe TRBD1 (5 bases). V shed 2 bases and J shed 1 base, with 8 bases lying between them. The CDR3 has 14 amino acids. Germline-derived CDR1 and CDR2 are MNHEY and SVGAGI. The CDR3 DNA reads TGTGCCAGCAGTTACGACGGGGCGAACACTGAAGCTTTCTTT. Translating gives CASSYDGANTEAFF.

V usage is TRBV13 and J usage is TRBJ1-1; TRBD1 might be the D (5 bases). CDR3 length: 12 residues. Trimming removed 3 bases from V and 5 bases from J, with 7 bases in between. Germline V CDR1 and CDR2: PRHDT, FYEKMQ (reference sequence). The CDR3 sequence is CASSFGGTEAFF. The CDR3 DNA sequence: TGTGCCAGCAGCTTCGGGGGGACTGAAGCTTTCTTT.

The chain has TRBV18 and TRBJ2-1; the match to TRBD1 covers 8 bases. Per the germline V gene, CDR1 is KGHSH and CDR2 is LQKENI. The CDR3 has 13 amino acids. Trimming at V came to 6 bases and at J to 8 bases, leaving 6 bases not matched to a gene. The CDR3 nucleotides are TGTGCCAGCTCTAACGGACAGGGAGATGAGCAGTTCTTC. Translated, it gives CASSNGQGDEQFF. Using reference TRBV18 and TRBJ2-1 for the parts outside the CDR3, the full variable domain is NAGVMQNPRHLVRRRGQEARLRCSPMKGHSHVYWYRQLPEEGLKFMVYLQKENIIDESGMPKERFSAEFPKEGPSILRIQQVVRGDSAAYFCASSNGQGDEQFFGPGTRLTVL.